This TCR beta chain stems from a study of T cells in Graves' hyperthyroidism and ophthalmopathy. The study, taken as a whole, reports: Most thyroid clonotypes expanded above 0.001 were also detected in blood. Ophthalmopathy could be told apart from stable hyperthyroidism with a 13 V-J model.

Newly diagnosed hyperthyroidism patients aged 18 to 65 years had disease lasting under 2 months. This clonotype was observed at least ten times. Its antigen is as yet unknown. CDR3 length: 13 amino acids. Germline lookup yields CDR1 SNHLY and CDR2 FYNNEI. V dropped 3 bases and J dropped 2 bases, with 7 bases sitting between them. Using RNA transcripts as the source, TCR beta CDR3 regions were amplified. First-round RT-PCR with HTBI primers amplified the TCR CDR3 region. TCRdb re-derived calls from the multiplex PCR reads in MiXCR, one entry per CDR3 protein. The sample holds approximately 260,000 distinct CDR3 sequences, 13% to 15% seen once.

The chain joins TRBV2 to TRBJ1-2; D is unclear. The sequencing input was blood. This clonotype was obtained from a woman aged 45 to 65 with Graves' hyperthyroidism that later progressed to Graves' ophthalmopathy. The CDR3: CASSDQRNYGYTF. CDR3 DNA: TGTGCCAGCAGTGACCAGAGAAACTATGGCTACACCTTC.